This entry lists 27 T cell receptor beta chains sequenced from one sample in a study of spatial heterogeneity in lung cancer. Time point: sample taken at primary tumor resection. Study-level points and caveats: Tumor mutation counts were tracked by expanded intratumoral alpha and beta TCR counts.

Their antigen targets remain unknown. MiXCR was run by TCRdb on the 5' RACE reads, yielding one entry per CDR3 protein. The data contain approximately 1,800 distinct CDR3 sequences, 8% to 9% of them singletons. Source: lung tumor tissue, taken at surgery. These receptors were taken from a female donor with early-stage non-small cell lung cancer.

By proportion, this clonotype is medium-sized (0.01 to 0.1%). J is TRBJ2-7 and V is TRBV2; TRBD1 agrees at 8 bases. V lost 6 bases, J lost 9 bases, and 10 bases stayed unmatched. CDR1 SNHLY and CDR2 FYNNEI come from the germline V gene. The CDR3 is made up of 13 amino acids. The CDR3 DNA sequence: TGTGCCAGCAGAAAGACAGGGGTGGAGGGGCAGTACTTC. Translation: CASRKTGVEGQYF.

The chain carries TRBV28 and TRBJ2-1; D not certain. Germline V gene lookup returns CDR1 MDHEN and CDR2 SYDVKM. V was pared by 7 bases and J by 4 bases, with 5 bases between. The CDR3 length is 11 residues. CDR3 protein: CASTLYNEQFF. CDR3 in DNA: TGTGCCAGCACCCTATACAATGAGCAGTTCTTC.

This clonotype has at least ten counts. This chain uses TRBV4-3 with TRBJ1-6; D is undetermined. Germline lookup yields CDR1 LGHNA and CDR2 YSLEER. The CDR3 has 13 amino acids. Deletions cut 0 bases from V and 8 bases from J, with 5 bases between. The CDR3: CASSQEGYSPLHF. CDR3 in DNA: TGCGCCAGCAGCCAAGAAGGCTATTCACCCCTCCACTTT.

This clonotype is labeled medium-sized. The chain links TRBV7-2 to TRBJ2-2; D is undetermined. The CDR3 runs to 13 residues. The germline V and J ends were trimmed by 7 bases and 1 base, with 7 bases remaining between them. The germline V gene encodes CDR1 SGHTA and CDR2 FQGNSA. CDR3 in DNA: TGTGCCAGCAACCAGATGAACACCGGGGAGCTGTTTTTT. Its translation is CASNQMNTGELFF.

This clonotype was recorded a few times. The chain has TRBV6-2 or TRBV6-3 and TRBJ1-5; TRBD1 matches at 7 bases. CDR1 MNHEY and CDR2 SVGEGT come from the germline V gene. Trimming took 4 bases from V and 1 from J; bases not matched to a gene: 16. The CDR3 runs 19 residues. The CDR3 DNA sequence: TGTGCCAGCAGTTCCGAGAGACAGGGAGGGGTAGGAAGCAATCAGCCCCAGCATTTT. Protein sequence: CASSSERQGGVGSNQPQHF.

This clonotype is classed as large. The rearrangement links TRBV2 to TRBJ2-3, with D maybe TRBD2 (5 bases). CDR3 length: 13 amino acids. The germline gives CDR1 SNHLY, CDR2 FYNNEI. V shed 11 bases and J shed 5 bases, with 17 bases lying between them. CDR3 DNA: TGTGCCGGGAGCCAGATTGAGGGAGATACGCAGTATTTT. Protein product: CAGSQIEGDTQYF.

By share of the sample, this clonotype is large. This chain joins TRBV2 and TRBJ2-6; D gene unclear. The CDR3 extends over 15 amino acids. The V and J ends lost 8 bases and 4 bases respectively, with 15 bases between them. Germline V gene sequence: CDR1 SNHLY, CDR2 FYNNEI. The CDR3 sequence: CASGNLNTGANVLTF. Here the CDR3 DNA reads TGTGCCAGCGGCAACCTAAACACCGGGGCCAACGTCCTGACTTTC.

In its sample, this clonotype ranks as medium-sized (0.01 to 0.1%). This chain connects TRBV7-2 to TRBJ2-7; 8 bases match TRBD2. Germline V gene data show CDR1 as SGHTA and CDR2 as FQGNSA. The J segment lost 7 bases and the V segment lost 5 bases, leaving 4 bases of the junction unmatched. This CDR3 is 12 amino acids long. Here the CDR3 DNA reads TGTGCCAGCAGCATAGGACTAGCAGAGCAGTACTTC. It is translated as CASSIGLAEQYF.

This clonotype is medium-sized. This rearrangement joins TRBV4-2 to TRBJ2-1; D gene ambiguous. Deletions cut 0 bases from V and 3 bases from J, with 9 bases between. CDR1 is LGHNA, CDR2 YNFKEQ, per germline. The CDR3 is 15 residues long. DNA for the CDR3: TGTGCCAGCAGCCAAGATAGGCTAGTCTACAATGAGCAGTTCTTC. Protein: CASSQDRLVYNEQFF.

Remarks on this clonotype: Just one base apart from a much larger clone, this may be a read error. V gene TRBV19 combines with J gene TRBJ1-1; 9 positions match TRBD1. The length of the CDR3 is 13 residues. CDR1 LNHDA and CDR2 SQIVND come from the germline V gene (reference sequence). V lost 4 bases to trimming and J lost 7 bases; unmatched junction nucleotides: 4. The DNA of the CDR3 is TGTGCCAGTAGTACGGACAGGGGCCGTGAAGCTTTCTTT. Translated: CASSTDRGREAFF. Based on the CDR3 plus reference TRBV19 and TRBJ1-1, the full variable domain is DGGITQSPKYLFRKEGQNVTLSCEQNLNHDAMYWYRQDPGQGLRLIYYSQIVNDFQKGDIAEGYSVSREKKESFPLTVTSAQKNPTAFYLCASSTDRGREAFFGQGTRLTVV.

This clonotype is deemed medium-sized. The gene calls are TRBV29-1 and TRBJ2-3, with TRBD1 matching 9 bases. J lost 4 bases, V lost 4 bases, and 9 bases had no gene match. Looked up from germline, CDR1 is SQVTM and CDR2 is ANQGSEA. The CDR3 runs to 15 residues. The CDR3 sequence is CSVGPGQGEADTQYF. The CDR3 nucleotides read TGCAGCGTTGGTCCGGGACAGGGTGAGGCAGATACGCAGTATTTT.

CDR3 DNA: TGCGCCAGCAGCCTTGGCGGGGGGTTCCAAGAGACCCAGTACTTC. Translation gives CASSLGGGFQETQYF. The chain uses TRBV5-1 and TRBJ2-5; TRBD2 matches 8 bases. V was pared by 4 bases and J by 1 base, with 6 bases of the junction left unmatched. CDR1 is SGHRS, CDR2 YFSETQ, per germline. The CDR3 covers 15 residues.

This clonotype turned up a few times. The CDR3 coding sequence is TGCAGCGTAGCCCCTAGCGGGGGGCAGACGACCCAGTACTTC. Translation: CSVAPSGGQTTQYF. This sequence joins TRBV29-1 and TRBJ2-5; 11 bases fit TRBD2. Germline CDR1 and CDR2: SQVTM and ANQGSEA. CDR3 length: 14 residues. The J segment lost 7 bases and the V segment lost 6 bases, leaving 10 bases of the junction unmatched.

This clonotype is medium-sized (0.01 to 0.1%) by share. The chain links TRBV6-2 or TRBV6-3 to TRBJ2-7, with 11 positions matching TRBD1. With 10 bases clipped from V and 6 bases from J, the junction kept 14 bases outside the gene matches. Germline CDR1 and CDR2: MNHEY and SVGEGT. The CDR3 totals 15 residues. The CDR3, as DNA: TGTGCCACCACTTCCGGACAGGGGGCATTTGCCGAGCAGTACTTC. Translating gives CATTSGQGAFAEQYF.

By sample share, this clonotype is large. The chain is built from TRBV19 and TRBJ2-7; D is undetermined. CDR3 size: 15 residues. Trimming removed 5 bases from V and 0 bases from J, with 14 bases in between. The V gene's germline CDR1 is LNHDA and CDR2 SQIVND (reference sequence). The CDR3 spells CASSWSSETSYEQYF. The DNA of the CDR3 is TGTGCCAGTAGTTGGTCTTCGGAAACCTCCTACGAGCAGTACTTC.

The rearrangement links TRBV7-3 to TRBJ2-3, with 8 bases identical to TRBD2. With V trimmed by 1 base and J by 9 bases, 6 bases remained unmatched. CDR3 length: 14 residues. Germline V lookup: CDR1 SGHTA, CDR2 FQGTGA. The chain's CDR3 is CASSLKSGGSTQYF. CDR3 nucleotides: TGTGCCAGCAGCTTAAAAAGCGGGGGCTCGACGCAGTATTTT.

Sample share makes this clonotype medium-sized. The V call is TRBV20-1, the J call TRBJ2-3; no reliable D call. Trimming removed 6 bases at V and 2 bases at J, with 6 bases between. This CDR3 has 11 amino acids. Per the germline V gene, CDR1 is DFQATT and CDR2 is SNEGSKA (reference sequence). The CDR3 DNA reads TGCAGTGCCCAACTCACAGATACGCAGTATTTT. Protein: CSAQLTDTQYF.

This clonotype is labeled as medium-sized. This chain joins TRBV3-1 and TRBJ2-1; D not resolved. This CDR3 has 13 residues. V was cut by 3 bases and J by 7 bases, with 10 bases left in between. Germline V gives CDR1 LGHDT, CDR2 YNNKEL (reference sequence). The CDR3 reads CASSQRSSNEQFF. In DNA, the CDR3 is TGTGCCAGCAGCCAGAGGAGTTCGAATGAGCAGTTCTTC.

Judged by abundance, this clonotype is medium-sized (0.01 to 0.1%). The V gene is TRBV12-3 or TRBV12-4, the J gene TRBJ1-1, with D perhaps TRBD1 (5 bases). V shed 3 bases and J shed 6 bases, with 14 bases lying between them. The CDR3 totals 14 residues. The CDR3: CASSFAVGEAEAFF. The CDR3 coding sequence is TGTGCCAGCAGTTTTGCCGTAGGGGAGGCTGAAGCTTTCTTT.

V is TRBV27 and J is TRBJ1-1, with D possibly TRBD1 on 6 matching bases. V dropped 6 bases and J dropped 2 bases, with 16 bases sitting between them. The CDR3 runs to 15 residues. CDR1 and CDR2 from the germline V gene are MNHEY and SMNVEV (reference sequence). CDR3 nucleotide sequence: TGTGCCAGCAGAGAAGTAGACAGGATAAACACTGAAGCTTTCTTT. Protein: CASREVDRINTEAFF.

This clonotype ranks as large (0.1 to 1%). This rearrangement joins TRBV7-9 to TRBJ2-7; a possible D gene is TRBD2 (6 bases). V lost 1 base, J lost 0 bases, and 10 bases lay in between. The length of the CDR3 is 15 residues. Germline V CDR1 and CDR2: SEHNR, FQNEAQ (reference sequence). The CDR3 DNA reads TGTGCCAGCAGCTTAGGGGGGACTTACTCCTACGAGCAGTACTTC. Translation gives CASSLGGTYSYEQYF.

CDR3 nucleotide sequence: TGTGCCAGCAGTACTGGGCGGACTGAAGCTTTCTTT. Amino acids: CASSTGRTEAFF. This chain joins TRBV6-2 or TRBV6-3 and TRBJ1-1, with D hard to call. Germline CDR1 is MNHEY and CDR2 is SVGEGT. The CDR3 is 12 amino acids. The germline V and J ends were trimmed by 5 bases and 5 bases, with 9 bases remaining between them.

By share, this clonotype ranks as medium-sized. V and J are TRBV7-2 and TRBJ2-5; D gene unclear. V lost 0 bases and J lost 5, with 4 bases in between. Germline V CDR1 and CDR2: SGHTA, FQGNSA. The CDR3 covers 12 residues. As DNA, the CDR3 is TGTGCCAGCAGCTTAGCTAGGGAGACCCAGTACTTC. Its translation: CASSLARETQYF.

Judged by abundance, this clonotype is large. The CDR3 spells CASTRRDSSRNTGELFF. The CDR3 coding sequence is TGTGCCAGCACGAGACGGGACAGCTCTAGGAACACCGGGGAGCTGTTTTTT. The genes are TRBV6-4 and TRBJ2-2; the match to TRBD1 covers 7 bases. In germline, CDR1 is MRHNA, CDR2 SNTAGT. Unmatched junction bases numbered 12, after V lost 7 bases and J lost 1 base. This CDR3 comprises 17 residues.

In its sample, this clonotype ranks as medium-sized. The rearrangement uses TRBV7-6 and TRBJ2-5; tentatively, D is TRBD2 (6 bases). The CDR3 runs 14 residues. The germline V gene encodes CDR1 SGHVS and CDR2 FNYEAQ. V was cut by 8 bases and J by 7 bases, with 20 bases left in between. The CDR3 protein is CASLDSGRRGTQYF. The CDR3 nucleotides read TGTGCCAGCCTCGATAGCGGCCGCAGAGGGACCCAGTACTTC.

This clonotype is labeled as medium-sized (0.01 to 0.1%). This chain joins TRBV12-3 or TRBV12-4 and TRBJ1-3; TRBD1 matches 9 bases. The CDR3 has 20 residues. The V and J ends lost 6 bases and 2 bases, in that order; junction bases with no gene match: 20. The CDR3 protein is CASSRSTSGTGQSTGNTIYF. The CDR3 DNA is TGTGCCAGCAGCCGATCAACCTCCGGGACAGGGCAGTCGACTGGAAACACCATATATTTT.

By frequency in the sample, this clonotype is medium-sized. V gene TRBV5-6 combines with J gene TRBJ2-3, with 7 nucleotides matching TRBD1. V lost 2 bases and J lost 4; bases outside the gene matches: 7. The CDR3 covers 15 residues. Germline values: CDR1 SGHDT, CDR2 YYEEEE. The CDR3 nucleotides read TGTGCCAGCAGCTTTCTCGGCCAGGGGGCAGATACGCAGTATTTT. Amino acids: CASSFLGQGADTQYF.